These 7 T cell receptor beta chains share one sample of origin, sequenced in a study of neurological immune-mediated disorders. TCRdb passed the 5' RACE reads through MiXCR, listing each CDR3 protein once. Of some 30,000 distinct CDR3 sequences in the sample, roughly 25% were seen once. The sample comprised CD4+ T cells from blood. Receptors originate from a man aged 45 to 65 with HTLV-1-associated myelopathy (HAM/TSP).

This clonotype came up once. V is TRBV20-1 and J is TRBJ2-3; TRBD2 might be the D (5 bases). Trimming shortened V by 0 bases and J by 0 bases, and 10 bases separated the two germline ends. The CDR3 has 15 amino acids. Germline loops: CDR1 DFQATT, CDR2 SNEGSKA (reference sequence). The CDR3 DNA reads TGCAGTGCTAGAGATCTAGACTATAGCACAGATACGCAGTATTTT. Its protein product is CSARDLDYSTDTQYF.

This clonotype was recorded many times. The CDR3 coding sequence is TGTGCCAGCAGCCCGGGAGAGGGTCGAGGCTACACCTTC. Protein product: CASSPGEGRGYTF. The gene calls are TRBV7-6 and TRBJ1-2; D gene ambiguous. Germline loops: CDR1 SGHVS, CDR2 FNYEAQ. The CDR3 totals 13 residues. Trimming took off 5 bases at V and 8 bases at J, with 15 bases between the two ends.

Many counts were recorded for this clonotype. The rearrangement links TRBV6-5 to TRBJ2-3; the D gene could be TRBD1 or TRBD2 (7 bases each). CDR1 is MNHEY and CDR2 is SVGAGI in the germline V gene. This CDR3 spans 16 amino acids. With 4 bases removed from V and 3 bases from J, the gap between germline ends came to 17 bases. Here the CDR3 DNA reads TGTGCCAGCAGTTCCACCCGACAGGGAGGGACAGATACGCAGTATTTT. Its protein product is CASSSTRQGGTDTQYF.

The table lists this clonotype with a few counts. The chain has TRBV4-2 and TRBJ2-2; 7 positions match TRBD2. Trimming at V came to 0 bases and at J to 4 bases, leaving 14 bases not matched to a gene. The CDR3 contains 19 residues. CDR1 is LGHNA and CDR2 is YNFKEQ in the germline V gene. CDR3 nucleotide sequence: TGTGCCAGCAGCCAAGATGGGCCTACGGCGGGAGCTTCCACCGGGGAGCTGTTTTTT. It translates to CASSQDGPTAGASTGELFF.

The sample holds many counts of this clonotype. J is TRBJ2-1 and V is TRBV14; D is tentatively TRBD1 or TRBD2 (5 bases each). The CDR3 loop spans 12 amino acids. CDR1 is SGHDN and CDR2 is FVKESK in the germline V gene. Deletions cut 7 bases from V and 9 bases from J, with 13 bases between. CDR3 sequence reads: CASTTARGEQFF. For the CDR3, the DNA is TGTGCCAGCACGACAGCCCGGGGTGAGCAGTTCTTC.

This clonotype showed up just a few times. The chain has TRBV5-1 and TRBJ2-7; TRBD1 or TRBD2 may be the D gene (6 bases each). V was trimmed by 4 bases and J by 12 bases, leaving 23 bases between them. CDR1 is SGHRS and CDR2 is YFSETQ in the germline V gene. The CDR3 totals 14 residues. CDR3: CASSTGENRAKGYF. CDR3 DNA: TGCGCCAGCAGCACGGGAGAGAACAGGGCGAAGGGGTACTTC.

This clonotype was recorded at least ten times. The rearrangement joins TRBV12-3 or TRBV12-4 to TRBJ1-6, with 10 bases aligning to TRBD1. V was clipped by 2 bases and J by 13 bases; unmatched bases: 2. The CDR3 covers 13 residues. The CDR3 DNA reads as TGTGCCAGCAGTTTAAAGGGACAGGGGCCCCTCCACTTT. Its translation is CASSLKGQGPLHF.